Each of the 9 T cell receptor beta chains below was sequenced from the same sample in a study of early stage breast cancer tumors. Profiled with immunoSEQ multiplex PCR; TCRdb holds only in-frame clones, not every one. The data show over 20,000 clones, about 70% seen once. The sample was breast tumor tissue. These receptors were taken from a person aged 55 to 75 with breast cancer.

This clone was observed a handful of times. One end of the junction varies from germline; a read error may be responsible. This chain links TRBV7-7 with TRBJ2-7; 11 nucleotides agree with TRBD1. This CDR3 spans 14 amino acids. Per germline, CDR1 SSHAT and CDR2 FNYEAQ (reference sequence). The CDR3 loop is CASSKDRGHYEQYF. The CDR3 nucleotides read TGTGCTAGCAGCAAGGACAGGGGGCACTACGAGCAGTACTTC.

This clone has more than one count but fewer than ten. V usage is TRBV27 and J usage is TRBJ2-2; 9 bases align to TRBD1. Looked up from germline, CDR1 is MNHEY and CDR2 is SMNVEV (reference sequence). Trimming removed 8 bases from V and 15 bases from J; junction bases left unmatched: 10. The CDR3 runs to 12 residues. This chain's CDR3 is CASWGQGLRVFF. The CDR3 DNA sequence: TGTGCCAGCTGGGGACAGGGTTTGAGGGTGTTTTTT.

The chain recombines TRBV28 with TRBJ1-5; D possibly corresponds to TRBD1 (5 bases). Trimming removed 7 bases at V and 3 bases at J, with 19 bases between. The length of the CDR3 is 16 residues. Germline CDR1 is MDHEN and CDR2 is SYDVKM. Here the CDR3 reads CASTPGGLFSNQPQHF. CDR3 DNA sequence: TGTGCCAGCACACCCGGGGGACTTTTTTCCAATCAGCCCCAGCATTTT.

J is TRBJ2-5 and V is TRBV14, with D uncertain. Trimming stripped 1 base from V and 5 bases from J, with 17 bases between. There are 16 residues in the CDR3. Germline V CDR1 and CDR2: SGHDN, FVKESK. CDR3 loop: CASSQVSGVRRETQYF. The DNA for the CDR3 is TGTGCCAGCAGCCAAGTTTCTGGAGTCCGGCGGGAGACCCAGTACTTC. The variable domain in full, completed from reference TRBV14 and TRBJ2-5, reads EAGVTQFPSHSVIEKGQTVTLRCDPISGHDNLYWYRRVMGKEIKFLLHFVKESKQDESGMPNNRFLAERTGGTYSTLKVQPAELEDSGVYFCASSQVSGVRRETQYFGPGTRLLVL.

The sample holds one count of this clone. V gene TRBV6-5 combines with J gene TRBJ1-2, with D uncertain. V was trimmed by 0 bases and J by 4 bases, leaving 15 bases between them. CDR1 and CDR2 from the germline V gene are MNHEY and SVGAGI. The CDR3 totals 16 residues. CDR3: CASSYSIGGRSYGYTF. In nucleotides, the CDR3 is TGTGCCAGCAGTTACTCGATCGGCGGTCGTTCCTATGGCTACACCTTC.

V and J are TRBV11-2 and TRBJ2-7; TRBD2 matches 12 bases. This CDR3 is 16 amino acids long. Germline V gene sequence: CDR1 SGHAT, CDR2 FQNNGV. V gave up 0 bases and J gave up 3 bases; unmatched junction bases: 3. The CDR3 DNA is TGTGCCAGCAGCTTAGAAGAGACTAGCGGGGGCTACGAGCAGTACTTC. It translates to CASSLEETSGGYEQYF. Complete variable domain (other parts from reference TRBV11-2 and TRBJ2-7): EAGVAQSPRYKIIEKRQSVAFWCNPISGHATLYWYQQILGQGPKLLIQFQNNGVVDDSQLPKDRFSAERLKGVDSTLKIQPAKLEDSAVYLCASSLEETSGGYEQYFGPGTRLTVT.

The V call is TRBV10-1, the J call TRBJ2-7; D might be TRBD2 (6 bases). CDR3 size: 13 residues. Trimming stripped 3 bases from V and 4 bases from J, with 10 bases between. Germline values: CDR1 WNHNN, CDR2 SYGVQD (reference sequence). In DNA, the CDR3 is TGCGCCAGCAGTGAAGCTCGGGGGTACGAGCAGTACTTC. Protein product: CASSEARGYEQYF.

This clone was counted a few times. V is TRBV6-1 and J is TRBJ1-4; maybe TRBD1 (6 bases). This CDR3 has 13 residues. V lost 7 bases, J lost 4 bases, and 10 bases lay in between. Germline V gene lookup returns CDR1 MNHNS and CDR2 SASEGT. CDR3 sequence (DNA): TGTGCCAGCAACCGACAGGTTAATGAAAAACTGTTTTTT. This sequence encodes CASNRQVNEKLFF.

The rearrangement links TRBV11-3 to TRBJ2-1; 9 bases fit TRBD2. The junction had 2 bases not matched to a gene; V was cut back by 5 bases and J by 3 bases. Germline V gene sequence: CDR1 SGHNT, CDR2 YENEEA. CDR3 size: 14 residues. This CDR3 reads CASSGLALYNEQFF. CDR3 in DNA: TGTGCCAGCAGCGGACTAGCGCTCTACAATGAGCAGTTCTTC.